This entry concerns a single T cell receptor (beta chain). This specimen belongs to a study of blood T cell repertoires in COVID-19. On the study more broadly: The analysed material was cDNA or gDNA that came from T cells, B-cell-depleted T cells, or PBMCs.

The CDR3 has 16 residues. The germline gives CDR1 ENHRY, CDR2 SYGVKD. V was cut by 3 bases and J by 0 bases, with 12 bases left in between. Some clones are missing from TCRdb's copy, which holds only in-frame ones; the method was immunoSEQ multiplex PCR. The repertoire includes about 160,000 clones, 80% to 90% of them detected once, and about 3.9% sits in the top ten. Sequences were obtained from peripheral blood. This sequence originates from a woman in her sixties who had recovered from COVID-19. This chain connects TRBV10-3 to TRBJ1-5; a weak D match, TRBD1 (6 bases). In DNA, the CDR3 is TGTGCCATCAGTGACGGGTCAGGGGCTAGCAATCAGCCCCAGCATTTT. Translating it yields CAISDGSGASNQPQHF.